Given below is one TCR beta chain in context. No antigen is known for it. Assay: immunoSEQ multiplex PCR; the TCRdb copy retains only in-frame clones and omits some. The sample records 130,000 to 150,000 clones, roughly 90% being singletons. The record originates from a study of cytomegalovirus exposure and HLA in healthy donors. Across the study: Later, an analysis reported that the 110 or so validation repertoires had used the same platform as the roughly 650 first-cohort repertoires.

Study-wide results and caveats: Cytomegalovirus-associated status was assigned to approximately 160 TCR beta chains. The tendency of first-cohort TCR clusters to co-occur in the 90 to 150 validation repertoires emerged from a later analysis.

The CDR3 is 17 amino acids. The trim removed 4 bases at V and 1 base at J, leaving 8 bases unmatched. From germline, CDR1 is SGHDT and CDR2 YYEEEE. The donors were in the approximately 120-subject validation cohort; that cohort was separate from the approximately 700-subject first cohort. This receptor was identified in a man aged 18 to 30 in good health and CMV-seropositive. The sequencing sample was made of PBMCs. This chain connects TRBV5-6 to TRBJ2-6, with 7 bases fitting TRBD1. The CDR3 coding sequence is TGTGCCAGCAGCGTGACAGGGATAAGATCTGGGGCCAACGTCCTGACTTTC. Translation gives CASSVTGIRSGANVLTF.